This TCR beta chain is drawn from a study of blood T cell repertoires in COVID-19. The wider study: Samples came from the United States, Italy and Spain, spanning acute and convalescent COVID-19.

Germline CDR1 is PRHDT and CDR2 is FYEKMQ (reference sequence). The CDR3 totals 14 residues. The V segment lost 1 base and the J segment 7 bases; nucleotides outside the gene matches: 4. The authors' processing: The assay estimated nucleated cells by amplifying reference gene primers. Clones were sequenced by immunoSEQ multiplex PCR, and TCRdb holds only the in-frame ones, with some missing. Clone size and V and J calls were adopted from that table, with D and trimming inferred from the DNA. The data hold roughly 280,000 clones, with 80% to 95% observed a single time. All enrollees were about 18 to 100 years old and from roughly 22 US areas. Membership in each cohort depended on participant-reported clinical history.

The sequence was obtained from a man aged 40-49 years who had been exposed to COVID-19. The sequencing input was PBMCs or T cells enriched from blood (not recorded which). V is TRBV13 and J is TRBJ2-1, with 7 bases matching TRBD1. CDR3 sequence reads: CASSLDRGSNEQFF. The CDR3 nucleotides read TGTGCCAGCAGCTTAGACAGGGGTAGTAATGAGCAGTTCTTC. The full variable domain, with the rest looked up from reference TRBV13 and TRBJ2-1, is AAGVIQSPRHLIKEKRETATLKCYPIPRHDTVYWYQQGPGQDPQFLISFYEKMQSDKGSIPDRFSAQQFSDYHSELNMSSLELGDSALYFCASSLDRGSNEQFFGPGTRLTVL.